These T cell receptor beta chains were read from a single sample in a study of blood T cell repertoires in COVID-19. Repertoires were generated with immunoSEQ multiplex PCR, while TCRdb's copy carries only in-frame clones and drops some. Of 130,000 or so clones in the sample, around four fifths were seen once. Source material: peripheral blood. All receptors derive from a human donor in a cohort sampled during active COVID-19. Each CDR3 is given with its conserved first and last residue. D genes are given only for firm matches. Clone size is not always given. Where it is, it says once, few, many or a class for expanded clones.

clone_size	d_call	v_call	j_call	cdr3_aa	cdr3_nt
NA	NA	TRBV10-2	TRBJ1-5	CASRDRFNQPQHF	TGCGCCAGCAGAGACAGGTTCAATCAGCCCCAGCATTTT
NA	TRBD1	TRBV7-6	TRBJ2-5	CASSFGTGGEETQYF	TGTGCCAGCAGCTTCGGGACAGGGGGCGAAGAGACCCAGTACTTC
NA	NA	TRBV3-1/TRBV3-2	TRBJ1-1	CASSQGGFTEAFF	TGTGCCAGCAGCCAAGGAGGGTTCACTGAAGCTTTCTTT
NA	TRBD2	TRBV27	TRBJ2-2	CASSPGLAENNTGELFF	TGTGCCAGCAGTCCGGGACTAGCGGAAAACAACACCGGGGAGCTGTTTTTT
few	TRBD1	TRBV5-1	TRBJ1-1	CASSQGQGRAFF	TGCGCCAGCAGCCAAGGACAGGGGCGGGCTTTCTTT
NA	NA	TRBV19	TRBJ2-2	CASAPPGLRTGELFF	TGTGCCAGCGCACCCCCGGGACTGAGAACCGGGGAGCTGTTTTTT
NA	TRBD2	TRBV6-4	TRBJ2-1	CASSDFSGEGNEQFF	TGTGCCAGCAGTGACTTTAGCGGGGAAGGAAATGAGCAGTTCTTC
NA	NA	TRBV11-2	TRBJ2-7	CASSSTRHGGGWRQYF	TGTGCCAGCAGCTCTACGCGGCACGGGGGTGGATGGAGGCAGTACTTC
NA	TRBD2	TRBV7-8	TRBJ2-7	CASSLSEVGLAENYEQYF	TGTGCCAGCAGCTTAAGTGAAGTGGGACTAGCGGAAAACTACGAGCAGTACTTC
few	NA	TRBV18	TRBJ1-1	CASSPVGNTEAFF	TGTGCCAGCTCGCCGGTTGGGAACACTGAAGCTTTCTTT
once	TRBD1	TRBV7-6	TRBJ2-3	CASSLETGGLADTQYF	TGTGCCAGCAGCTTAGAGACAGGGGGGCTGGCAGATACGCAGTATTTT
NA	TRBD2	TRBV19	TRBJ2-3	CASTAGGPPDTQYF	TGTGCCAGTACAGCGGGAGGGCCCCCAGATACGCAGTATTTT
NA	TRBD2	TRBV10-3	TRBJ2-1	CAINERGNEQFF	TGTGCCATCAATGAGCGGGGGAATGAGCAGTTCTTC
few	NA	TRBV6-2/TRBV6-3	TRBJ2-7	CASSPRQPSFSYEQYF	TGTGCCAGCAGTCCGAGGCAGCCATCTTTCTCCTACGAGCAGTACTTC
NA	NA	TRBV5-1	TRBJ1-1	CASSVWRETEAFF	TGCGCCAGCAGTGTCTGGAGGGAGACTGAAGCTTTCTTT
NA	TRBD2	TRBV29-1	TRBJ2-7	CSPRPAGGGEQYF	TGCAGCCCCCGGCCAGCGGGAGGAGGCGAGCAGTACTTC
NA	TRBD1	TRBV9	TRBJ1-4	CASSLDRSGRGRANEKLFF	TGTGCCAGCAGCTTAGACCGAAGCGGCAGGGGGCGTGCTAATGAAAAACTGTTTTTT
NA	NA	TRBV3-1/TRBV3-2	TRBJ1-3	CASSAGGAGNTIYF	TGTGCCAGCAGCGCTGGGGGGGCTGGAAACACCATATATTTT
NA	NA	TRBV19	TRBJ2-2	CASSIDPFRGGELFF	TGTGCCAGTAGTATAGACCCTTTCAGGGGAGGGGAGCTGTTTTTT
NA	NA	TRBV12-3/TRBV12-4	TRBJ1-4	CASRFATNEKLFF	TGTGCCAGCAGATTCGCAACTAATGAAAAACTGTTTTTT
few	TRBD1	TRBV7-9	TRBJ2-7	CASRYTGQATYEQYF	TGTGCCAGCAGGTACACGGGACAGGCAACCTACGAGCAGTACTTC
NA	NA	TRBV28	TRBJ1-4	CASSFEPTNEKLFF	TGTGCCAGCAGTTTCGAGCCAACTAATGAAAAACTGTTTTTT
NA	TRBD2	TRBV28	TRBJ2-4	CASSLFAGLAGPIQYF	TGTGCCAGCAGCCTTTTCGCTGGACTAGCGGGCCCCATTCAGTACTTC
NA	TRBD1	TRBV11-2	TRBJ2-1	CASSLHGQVKGNEQFF	TGTGCCAGCAGCTTACATGGACAGGTGAAGGGCAATGAGCAGTTCTTC
NA	TRBD1	TRBV5-1	TRBJ2-7	CASARTGQGVYEQYF	TGCGCCAGCGCAAGAACCGGACAGGGGGTTTACGAGCAGTACTTC
NA	TRBD1	TRBV5-1	TRBJ2-1	CASSLMTGQINEQFF	TGCGCCAGCAGCTTGATGACGGGACAGATCAATGAGCAGTTCTTC
NA	NA	TRBV19	TRBJ1-1	CASSILTENTEAFF	TGTGCCAGTAGTATATTGACAGAGAACACTGAAGCTTTCTTT
NA	TRBD1	TRBV27	TRBJ1-6	CASSGSGGSYNSPLHF	TGTGCCAGCAGTGGGTCAGGGGGCTCCTATAATTCACCCCTCCACTTT
NA	NA	TRBV6-2/TRBV6-3	TRBJ2-3	CASSLRADTQYF	TGTGCCAGCAGCCTCAGGGCAGATACGCAGTATTTT
NA	TRBD1	TRBV24-1	TRBJ2-3	CATSDSGQGKDTQYF	TGTGCCACCAGTGATTCGGGACAGGGCAAAGATACGCAGTATTTT
NA	NA	TRBV2	TRBJ2-7	CASRTAQRYEQYF	TGTGCCAGCAGGACAGCCCAACGCTACGAGCAGTACTTC
NA	NA	TRBV5-1	TRBJ1-1	CASSLDTSLAFF	TGCGCCAGCAGCTTGGACACCTCTTTGGCTTTCTTT
NA	TRBD2	TRBV19	TRBJ2-7	CASSISGSGSYEQYF	TGTGCCAGTAGTATCAGTGGTAGCGGGAGCTACGAGCAGTACTTC
NA	NA	TRBV7-3	TRBJ2-6	CASSSSTGTGANVLTF	TGTGCCAGCAGCTCCAGCACAGGGACTGGGGCCAACGTCCTGACTTTC
NA	TRBD2	TRBV29-1	TRBJ2-1	CSVGLAGGSEQFF	TGCAGCGTTGGACTAGCGGGAGGGAGTGAGCAGTTCTTC
NA	NA	TRBV7-2	TRBJ2-2	CASSLRELSGELFF	TGTGCCAGCAGCCTACGGGAGCTTTCCGGGGAGCTGTTTTTT
NA	NA	TRBV7-8	TRBJ1-2	CASRTDSVGGYTF	TGTGCCAGCAGGACAGACAGTGTTGGTGGCTACACCTTC
NA	TRBD1	TRBV27	TRBJ1-1	CASSSTGTGGTEAFF	TGTGCCAGCAGTTCCACCGGGACAGGGGGCACTGAAGCTTTCTTT
NA	TRBD1	TRBV2	TRBJ1-2	CASRTGEGNYGYTF	TGTGCCAGCAGGACAGGGGAGGGGAACTATGGCTACACCTTC
many	NA	TRBV6-2/TRBV6-3	TRBJ2-7	CASSYSPQVVTYEQYF	TGTGCCAGCAGTTACTCGCCCCAGGTGGTCACCTACGAGCAGTACTTC
NA	NA	TRBV12-5	TRBJ2-3	CASGAAYTDTQYF	TGTGCTAGTGGTGCCGCGTACACAGATACGCAGTATTTT
NA	NA	TRBV5-4	TRBJ2-1	CASSLVGRYYNEQFF	TGTGCCAGCAGCTTGGTAGGGAGGTATTACAATGAGCAGTTCTTC